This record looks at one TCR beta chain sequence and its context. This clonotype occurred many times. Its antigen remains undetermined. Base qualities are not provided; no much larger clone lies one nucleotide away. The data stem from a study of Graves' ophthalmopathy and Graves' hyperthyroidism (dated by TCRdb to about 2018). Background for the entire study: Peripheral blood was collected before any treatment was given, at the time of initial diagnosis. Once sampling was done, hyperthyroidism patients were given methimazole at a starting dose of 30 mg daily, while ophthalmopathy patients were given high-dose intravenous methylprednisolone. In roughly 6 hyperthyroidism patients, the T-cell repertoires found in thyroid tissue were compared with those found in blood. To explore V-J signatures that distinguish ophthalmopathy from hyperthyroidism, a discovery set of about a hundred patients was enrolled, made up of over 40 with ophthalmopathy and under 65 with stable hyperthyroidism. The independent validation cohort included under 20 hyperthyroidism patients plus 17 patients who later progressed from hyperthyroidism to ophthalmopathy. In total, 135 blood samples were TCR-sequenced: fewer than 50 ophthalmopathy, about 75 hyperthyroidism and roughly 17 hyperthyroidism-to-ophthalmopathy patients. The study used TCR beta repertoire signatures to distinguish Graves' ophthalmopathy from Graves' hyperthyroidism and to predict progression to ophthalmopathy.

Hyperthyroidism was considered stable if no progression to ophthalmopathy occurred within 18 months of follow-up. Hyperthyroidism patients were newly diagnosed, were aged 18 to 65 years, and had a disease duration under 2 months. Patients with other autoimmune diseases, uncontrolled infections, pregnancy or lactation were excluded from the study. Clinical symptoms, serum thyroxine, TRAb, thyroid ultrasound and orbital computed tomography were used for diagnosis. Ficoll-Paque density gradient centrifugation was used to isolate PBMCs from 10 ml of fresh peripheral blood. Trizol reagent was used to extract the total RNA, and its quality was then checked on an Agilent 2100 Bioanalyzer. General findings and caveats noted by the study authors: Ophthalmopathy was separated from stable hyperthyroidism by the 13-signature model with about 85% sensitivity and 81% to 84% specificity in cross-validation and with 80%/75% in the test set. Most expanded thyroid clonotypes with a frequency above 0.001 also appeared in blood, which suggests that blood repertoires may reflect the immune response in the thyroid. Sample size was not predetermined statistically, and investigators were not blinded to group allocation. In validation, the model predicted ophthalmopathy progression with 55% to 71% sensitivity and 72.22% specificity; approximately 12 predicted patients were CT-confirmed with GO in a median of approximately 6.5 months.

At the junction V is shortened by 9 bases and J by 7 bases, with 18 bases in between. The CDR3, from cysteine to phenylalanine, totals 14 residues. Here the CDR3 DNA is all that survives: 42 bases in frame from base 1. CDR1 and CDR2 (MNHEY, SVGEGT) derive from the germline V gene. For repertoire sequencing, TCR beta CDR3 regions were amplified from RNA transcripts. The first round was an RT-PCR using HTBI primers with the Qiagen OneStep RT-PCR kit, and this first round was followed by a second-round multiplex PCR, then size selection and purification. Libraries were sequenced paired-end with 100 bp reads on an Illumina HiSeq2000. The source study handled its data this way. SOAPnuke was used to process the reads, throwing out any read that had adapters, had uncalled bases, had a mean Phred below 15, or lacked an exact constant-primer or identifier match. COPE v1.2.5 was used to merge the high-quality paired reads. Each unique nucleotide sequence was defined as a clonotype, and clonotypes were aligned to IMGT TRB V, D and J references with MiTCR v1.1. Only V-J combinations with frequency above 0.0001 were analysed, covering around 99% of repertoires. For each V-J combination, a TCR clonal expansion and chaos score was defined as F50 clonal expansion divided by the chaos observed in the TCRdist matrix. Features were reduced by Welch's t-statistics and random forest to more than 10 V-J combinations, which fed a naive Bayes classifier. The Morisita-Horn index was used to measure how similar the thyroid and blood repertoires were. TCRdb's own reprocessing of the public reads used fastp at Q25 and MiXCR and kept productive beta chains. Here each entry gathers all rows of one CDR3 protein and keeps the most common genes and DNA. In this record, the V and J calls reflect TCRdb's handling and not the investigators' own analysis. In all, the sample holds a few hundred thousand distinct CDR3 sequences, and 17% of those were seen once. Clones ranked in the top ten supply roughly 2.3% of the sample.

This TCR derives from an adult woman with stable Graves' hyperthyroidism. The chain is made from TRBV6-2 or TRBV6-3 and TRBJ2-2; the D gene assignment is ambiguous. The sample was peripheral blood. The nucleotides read TGTGCCAGTCTATCCTCCAGGAACTTCGGGGAGCTGTTTTTT. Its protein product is CASLSSRNFGELFF.